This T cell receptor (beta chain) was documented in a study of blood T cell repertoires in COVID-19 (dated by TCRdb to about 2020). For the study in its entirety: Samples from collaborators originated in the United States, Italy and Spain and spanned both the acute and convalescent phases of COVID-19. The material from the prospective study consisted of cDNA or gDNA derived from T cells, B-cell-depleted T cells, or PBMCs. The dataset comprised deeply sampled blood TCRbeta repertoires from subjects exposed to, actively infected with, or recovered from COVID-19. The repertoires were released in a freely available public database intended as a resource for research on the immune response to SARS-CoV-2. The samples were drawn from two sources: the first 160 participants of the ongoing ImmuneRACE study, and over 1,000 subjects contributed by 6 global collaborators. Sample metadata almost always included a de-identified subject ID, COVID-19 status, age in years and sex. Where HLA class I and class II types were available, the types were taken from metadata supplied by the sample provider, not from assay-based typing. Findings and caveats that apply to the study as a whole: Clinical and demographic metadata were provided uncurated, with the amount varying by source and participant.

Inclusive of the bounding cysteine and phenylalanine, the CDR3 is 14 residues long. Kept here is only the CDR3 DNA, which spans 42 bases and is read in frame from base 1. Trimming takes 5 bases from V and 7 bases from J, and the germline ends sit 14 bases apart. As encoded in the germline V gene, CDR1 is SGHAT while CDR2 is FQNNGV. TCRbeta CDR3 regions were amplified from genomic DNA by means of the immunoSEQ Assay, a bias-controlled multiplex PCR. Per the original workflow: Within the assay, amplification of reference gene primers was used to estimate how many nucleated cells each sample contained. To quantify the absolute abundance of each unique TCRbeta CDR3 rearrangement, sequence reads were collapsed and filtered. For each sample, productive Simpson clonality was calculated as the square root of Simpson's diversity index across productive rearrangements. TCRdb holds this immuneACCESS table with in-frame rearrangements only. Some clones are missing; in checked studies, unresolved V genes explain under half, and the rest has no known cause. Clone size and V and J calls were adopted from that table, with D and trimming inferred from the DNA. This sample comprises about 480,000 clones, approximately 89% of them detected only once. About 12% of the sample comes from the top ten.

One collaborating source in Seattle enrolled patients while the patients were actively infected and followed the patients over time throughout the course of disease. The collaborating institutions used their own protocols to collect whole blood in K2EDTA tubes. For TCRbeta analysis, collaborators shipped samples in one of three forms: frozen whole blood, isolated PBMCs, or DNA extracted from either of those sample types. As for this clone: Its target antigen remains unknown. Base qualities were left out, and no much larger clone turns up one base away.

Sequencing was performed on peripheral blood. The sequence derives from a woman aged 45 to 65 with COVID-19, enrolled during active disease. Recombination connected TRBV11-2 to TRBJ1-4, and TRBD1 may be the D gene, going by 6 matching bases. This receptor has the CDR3 CASSPQIQGEKLFF. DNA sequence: TGTGCCAGCAGCCCCCAGATACAGGGTGAAAAACTGTTTTTT.